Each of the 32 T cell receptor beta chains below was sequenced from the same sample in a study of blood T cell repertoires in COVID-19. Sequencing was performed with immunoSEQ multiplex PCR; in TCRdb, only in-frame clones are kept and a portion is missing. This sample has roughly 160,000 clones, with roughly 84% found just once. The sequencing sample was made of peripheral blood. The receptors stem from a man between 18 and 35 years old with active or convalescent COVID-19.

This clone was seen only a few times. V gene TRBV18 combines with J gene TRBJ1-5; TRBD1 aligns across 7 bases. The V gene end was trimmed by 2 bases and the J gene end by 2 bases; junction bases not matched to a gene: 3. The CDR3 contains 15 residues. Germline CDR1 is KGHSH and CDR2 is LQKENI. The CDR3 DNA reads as TGTGCCAGCTCACCATACGACAGGGGCAATCAGCCCCAGCATTTT. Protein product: CASSPYDRGNQPQHF.

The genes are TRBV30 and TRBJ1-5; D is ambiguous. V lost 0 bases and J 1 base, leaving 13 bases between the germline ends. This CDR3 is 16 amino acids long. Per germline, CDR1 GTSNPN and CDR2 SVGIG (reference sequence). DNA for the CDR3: TGTGCCTGGAGTGTATTTCTTGGCGGGAGCAATCAGCCCCAGCATTTT. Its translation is CAWSVFLGGSNQPQHF.

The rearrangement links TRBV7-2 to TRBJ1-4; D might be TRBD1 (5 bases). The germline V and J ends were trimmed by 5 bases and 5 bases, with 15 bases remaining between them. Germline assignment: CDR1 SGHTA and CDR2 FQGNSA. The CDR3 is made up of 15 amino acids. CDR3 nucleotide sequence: TGTGCCAGCAGCAGGGGCCATAACGGAAATGAAAAACTGTTTTTT. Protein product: CASSRGHNGNEKLFF.

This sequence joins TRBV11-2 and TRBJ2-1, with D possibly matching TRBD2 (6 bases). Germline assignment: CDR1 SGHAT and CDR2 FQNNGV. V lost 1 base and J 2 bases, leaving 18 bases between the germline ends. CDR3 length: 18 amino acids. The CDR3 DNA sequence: TGTGCCAGCAGCTTAGTGGGGACTCGCGGGGTCGCCTACAATGAGCAGTTCTTC. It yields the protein CASSLVGTRGVAYNEQFF.

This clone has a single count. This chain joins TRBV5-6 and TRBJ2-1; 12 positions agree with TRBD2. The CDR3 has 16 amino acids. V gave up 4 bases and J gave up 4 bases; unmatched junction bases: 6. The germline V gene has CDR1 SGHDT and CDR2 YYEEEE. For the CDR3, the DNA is TGTGCCAGCAGCAGCTCTAGCGGGAGGGGATACAATGAGCAGTTCTTC. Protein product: CASSSSSGRGYNEQFF.

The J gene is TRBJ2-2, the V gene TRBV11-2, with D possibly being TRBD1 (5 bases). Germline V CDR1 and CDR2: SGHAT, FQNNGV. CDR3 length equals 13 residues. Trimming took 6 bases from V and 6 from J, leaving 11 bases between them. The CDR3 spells CASSRGDAGELFF. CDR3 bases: TGTGCCAGCAGTAGGGGTGACGCCGGGGAGCTGTTTTTT.

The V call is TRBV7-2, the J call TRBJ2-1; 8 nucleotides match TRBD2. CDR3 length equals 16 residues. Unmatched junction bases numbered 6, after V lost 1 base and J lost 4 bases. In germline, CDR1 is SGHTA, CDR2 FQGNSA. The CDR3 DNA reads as TGTGCCAGCAGCTTAGGTGGCGGGGGGCGGTACAATGAGCAGTTCTTC. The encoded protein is CASSLGGGGRYNEQFF.

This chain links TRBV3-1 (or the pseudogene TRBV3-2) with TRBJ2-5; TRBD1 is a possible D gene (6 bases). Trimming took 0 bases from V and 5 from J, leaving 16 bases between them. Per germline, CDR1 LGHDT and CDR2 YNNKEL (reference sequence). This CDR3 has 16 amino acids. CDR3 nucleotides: TGTGCCAGCAGCCAAGAATTACGAGGGGGTGGGGAGACCCAGTACTTC. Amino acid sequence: CASSQELRGGGETQYF.

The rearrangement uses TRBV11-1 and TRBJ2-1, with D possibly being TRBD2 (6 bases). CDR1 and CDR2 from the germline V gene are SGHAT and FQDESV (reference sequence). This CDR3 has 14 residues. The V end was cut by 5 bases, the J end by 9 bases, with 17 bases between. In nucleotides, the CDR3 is TGTGCCAGCAGCCCCCGACTAGTGAGAGTTGAGCAGTTCTTC. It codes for CASSPRLVRVEQFF.

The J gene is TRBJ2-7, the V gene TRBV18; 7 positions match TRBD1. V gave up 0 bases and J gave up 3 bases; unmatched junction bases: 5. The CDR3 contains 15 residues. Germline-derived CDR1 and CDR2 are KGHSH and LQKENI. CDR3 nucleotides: TGTGCCAGCTCACCACCTACGGCAGGGGGCTACGAGCAGTACTTC. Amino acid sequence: CASSPPTAGGYEQYF.

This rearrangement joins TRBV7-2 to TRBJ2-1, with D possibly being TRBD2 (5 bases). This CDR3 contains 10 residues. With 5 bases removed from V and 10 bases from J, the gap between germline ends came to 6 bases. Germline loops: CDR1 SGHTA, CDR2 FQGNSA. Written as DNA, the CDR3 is TGTGCCAGCAGCCCTAGCGAGCAGTTCTTC. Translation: CASSPSEQFF.

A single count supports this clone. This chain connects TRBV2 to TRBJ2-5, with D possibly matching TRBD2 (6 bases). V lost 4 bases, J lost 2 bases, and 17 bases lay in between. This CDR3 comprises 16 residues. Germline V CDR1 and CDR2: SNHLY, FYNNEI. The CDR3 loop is CASSVGTQRAQETQYF. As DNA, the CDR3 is TGTGCCAGCAGTGTTGGGACTCAGAGGGCGCAAGAGACCCAGTACTTC.

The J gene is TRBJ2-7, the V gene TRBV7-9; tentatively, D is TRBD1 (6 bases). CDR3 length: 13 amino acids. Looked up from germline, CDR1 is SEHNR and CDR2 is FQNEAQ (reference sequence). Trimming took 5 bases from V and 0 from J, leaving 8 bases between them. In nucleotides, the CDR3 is TGTGCCAGCAGCACAGGGAACTCCTACGAGCAGTACTTC. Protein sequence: CASSTGNSYEQYF.

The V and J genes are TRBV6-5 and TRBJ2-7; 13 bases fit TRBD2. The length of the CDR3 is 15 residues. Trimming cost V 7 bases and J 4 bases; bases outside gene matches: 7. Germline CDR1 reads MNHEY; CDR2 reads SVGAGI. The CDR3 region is CASNSLGLAGYEQYF. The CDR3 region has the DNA TGTGCCAGCAACTCTCTGGGACTAGCGGGATACGAGCAGTACTTC.

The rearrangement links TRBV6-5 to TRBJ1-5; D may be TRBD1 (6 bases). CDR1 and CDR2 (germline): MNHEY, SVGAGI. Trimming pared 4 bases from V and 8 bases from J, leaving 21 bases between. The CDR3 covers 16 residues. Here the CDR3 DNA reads TGTGCCAGCAGTTTAACGGCTACAGGGTCGAAGAAGCCCCAGCATTTT. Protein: CASSLTATGSKKPQHF.

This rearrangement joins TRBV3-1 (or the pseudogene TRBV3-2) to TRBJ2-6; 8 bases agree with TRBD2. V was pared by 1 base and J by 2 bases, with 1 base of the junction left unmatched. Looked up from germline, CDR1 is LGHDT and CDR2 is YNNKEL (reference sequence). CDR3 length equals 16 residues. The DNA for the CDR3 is TGTGCCAGCAGCCAAGCGGGAGGGGCTGGGGCCAACGTCCTGACTTTC. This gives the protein CASSQAGGAGANVLTF.

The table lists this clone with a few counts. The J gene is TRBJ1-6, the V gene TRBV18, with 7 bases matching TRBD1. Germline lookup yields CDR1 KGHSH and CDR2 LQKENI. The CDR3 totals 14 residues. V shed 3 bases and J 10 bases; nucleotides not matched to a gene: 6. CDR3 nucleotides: TGTGCCAGCTCACCCCGGGACAGCGTCTCACCCCTCCACTTT. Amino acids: CASSPRDSVSPLHF.

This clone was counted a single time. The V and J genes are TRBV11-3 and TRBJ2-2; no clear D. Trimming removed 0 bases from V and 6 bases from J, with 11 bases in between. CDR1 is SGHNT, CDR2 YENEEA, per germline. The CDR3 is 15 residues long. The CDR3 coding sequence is TGTGCCAGCAGCTTAGATGCCGGGTTCGCCGGGGAGCTGTTTTTT. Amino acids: CASSLDAGFAGELFF.

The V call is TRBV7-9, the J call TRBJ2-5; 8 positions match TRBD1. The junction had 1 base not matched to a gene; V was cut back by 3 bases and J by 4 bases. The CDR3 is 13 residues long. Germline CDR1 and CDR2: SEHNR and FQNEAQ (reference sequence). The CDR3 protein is CASSFDRGETQYF. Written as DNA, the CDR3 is TGTGCCAGCAGCTTCGACAGGGGAGAGACCCAGTACTTC.

The CDR3 loop reads CASGLDLGLAAGTDTQYF. The CDR3 DNA sequence: TGTGCTAGTGGTTTGGACCTGGGACTAGCCGCCGGCACAGATACGCAGTATTTT. This chain connects TRBV12-5 to TRBJ2-3, with 9 bases aligning to TRBD2. V was clipped by 1 base and J by 1 base; unmatched bases: 9. The length of the CDR3 is 18 residues. CDR1 is LGHNT and CDR2 is FRNRAP in the germline V gene. The full variable domain, completed using reference TRBV12-5 and TRBJ2-3, is DARVTQTPRHKVTEMGQEVTMRCQPILGHNTVFWYRQTMMQGLELLAYFRNRAPLDDSGMPKDRFSAEMPDATLATLKIQPSEPRDSAVYFCASGLDLGLAAGTDTQYFGPGTRLTVL.

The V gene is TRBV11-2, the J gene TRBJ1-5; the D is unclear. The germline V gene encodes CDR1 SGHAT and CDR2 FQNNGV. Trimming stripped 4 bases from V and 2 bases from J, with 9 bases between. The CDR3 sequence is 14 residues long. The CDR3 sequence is CASSSVGGNQPQHF. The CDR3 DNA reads TGTGCCAGCAGCTCAGTCGGGGGCAATCAGCCCCAGCATTTT.

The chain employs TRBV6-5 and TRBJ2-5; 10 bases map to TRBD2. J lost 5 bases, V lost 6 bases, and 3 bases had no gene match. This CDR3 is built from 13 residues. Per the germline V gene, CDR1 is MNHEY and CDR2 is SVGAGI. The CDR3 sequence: CASRSLAGETQYF. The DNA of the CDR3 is TGTGCCAGCAGATCACTAGCGGGGGAGACCCAGTACTTC.

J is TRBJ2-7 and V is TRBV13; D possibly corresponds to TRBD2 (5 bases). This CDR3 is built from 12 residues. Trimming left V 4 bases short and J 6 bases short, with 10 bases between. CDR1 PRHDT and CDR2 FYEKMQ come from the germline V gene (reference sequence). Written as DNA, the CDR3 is TGTGCCAGCAGCTCATTAGGAGGCGAGCAGTACTTC. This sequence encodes CASSSLGGEQYF.

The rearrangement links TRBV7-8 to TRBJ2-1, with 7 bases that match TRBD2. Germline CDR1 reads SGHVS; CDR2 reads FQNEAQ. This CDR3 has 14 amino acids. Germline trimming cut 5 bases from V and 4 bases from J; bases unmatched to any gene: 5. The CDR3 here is CASSIREVYNEQFF. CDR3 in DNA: TGTGCCAGCAGCATCCGGGAGGTATACAATGAGCAGTTCTTC. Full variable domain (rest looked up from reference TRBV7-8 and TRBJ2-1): GAGVSQSPRYKVAKRGQDVALRCDPISGHVSLFWYQQALGQGPEFLTYFQNEAQLDKSGLPSDRFFAERPEGSVSTLKIQRTQQEDSAVYLCASSIREVYNEQFFGPGTRLTVL.

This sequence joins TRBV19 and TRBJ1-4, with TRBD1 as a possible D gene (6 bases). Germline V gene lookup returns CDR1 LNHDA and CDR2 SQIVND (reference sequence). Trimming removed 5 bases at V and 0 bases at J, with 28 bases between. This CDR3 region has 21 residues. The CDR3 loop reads CASSFKHPVTGLAATNEKLFF. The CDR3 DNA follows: TGTGCCAGTAGTTTTAAACATCCGGTTACAGGGTTAGCTGCAACTAATGAAAAACTGTTTTTT.

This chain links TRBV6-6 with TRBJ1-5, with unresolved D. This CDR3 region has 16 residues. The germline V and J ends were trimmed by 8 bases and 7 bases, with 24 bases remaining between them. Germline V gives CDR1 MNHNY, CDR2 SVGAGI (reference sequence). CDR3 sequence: CASSIGGFVLRQPQHF. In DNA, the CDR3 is TGTGCCAGCTCGATTGGAGGGTTTGTGTTACGCCAGCCCCAGCATTTT.

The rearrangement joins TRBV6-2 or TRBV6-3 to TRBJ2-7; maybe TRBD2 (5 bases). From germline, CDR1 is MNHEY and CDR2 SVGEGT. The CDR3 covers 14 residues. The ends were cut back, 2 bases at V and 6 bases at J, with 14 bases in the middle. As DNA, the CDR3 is TGTGCCAGCAGTTACGGGAGACATGGCCGCGAGCAGTACTTC. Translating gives CASSYGRHGREQYF.

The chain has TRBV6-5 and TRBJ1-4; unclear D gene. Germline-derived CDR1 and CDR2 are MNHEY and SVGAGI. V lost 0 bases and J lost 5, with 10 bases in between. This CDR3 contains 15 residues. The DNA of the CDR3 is TGTGCCAGCAGTTACTCCTCGCGGATGAATGAAAAACTGTTTTTT. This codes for CASSYSSRMNEKLFF.

CDR3 DNA sequence: TGTGCCACCAGCAGGGACAGGTTCCATAGCAATCAGCCCCAGCATTTT. It codes for CATSRDRFHSNQPQHF. The V and J genes are TRBV15 and TRBJ1-5, with 7 bases that match TRBD1. The CDR3 loop spans 16 amino acids. Germline CDR1 is LNHNV and CDR2 is YYDKDF (reference sequence). Germline trimming cut 3 bases from V and 0 bases from J; bases unmatched to any gene: 5. The full variable domain, completed using reference TRBV15 and TRBJ1-5, is DAMVIQNPRYQVTQFGKPVTLSCSQTLNHNVMYWYQQKSSQAPKLLFHYYDKDFNNEADTPDNFQSRRPNTSFCFLDIRSPGLGDTAMYLCATSRDRFHSNQPQHFGDGTRLSIL.

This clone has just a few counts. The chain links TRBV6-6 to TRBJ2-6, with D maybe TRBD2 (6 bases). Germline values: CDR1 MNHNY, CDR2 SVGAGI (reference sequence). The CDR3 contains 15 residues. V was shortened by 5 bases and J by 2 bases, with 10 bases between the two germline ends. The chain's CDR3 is CASSAREAGANVLTF. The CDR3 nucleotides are TGTGCCAGCAGTGCCAGGGAGGCTGGGGCCAACGTCCTGACTTTC.

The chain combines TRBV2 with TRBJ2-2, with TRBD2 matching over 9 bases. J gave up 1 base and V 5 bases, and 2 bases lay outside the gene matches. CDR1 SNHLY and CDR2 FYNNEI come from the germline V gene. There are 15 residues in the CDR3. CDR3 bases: TGTGCCAGCAGTTGGACTAGCGAGAACACCGGGGAGCTGTTTTTT. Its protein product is CASSWTSENTGELFF. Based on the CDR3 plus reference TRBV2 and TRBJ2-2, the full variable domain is EPEVTQTPSHQVTQMGQEVILRCVPISNHLYFYWYRQILGQKVEFLVSFYNNEISEKSEIFDDQFSVERPDGSNFTLKIRSTKLEDSAMYFCASSWTSENTGELFFGEGSRLTVL.

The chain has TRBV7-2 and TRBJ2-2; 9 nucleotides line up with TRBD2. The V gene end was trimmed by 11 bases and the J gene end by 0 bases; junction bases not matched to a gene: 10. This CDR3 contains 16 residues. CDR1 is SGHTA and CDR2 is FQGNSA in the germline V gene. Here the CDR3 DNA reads TGTGCCTCCCGGCGGCGGGGGGGTGCGAACACCGGGGAGCTGTTTTTT. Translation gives CASRRRGGANTGELFF.